This T cell receptor beta chain was recovered during a study of cytomegalovirus exposure and HLA in healthy donors. Study-wide background: HLA-typed donors were the source of tens of millions of unique TCRs, which an early data release held.

Nominally healthy donors provided the samples, though records likely missed some immune exposures. The PCR was carried out with 60 Vbeta primers and 13 Jbeta primers. Assay: immunoSEQ multiplex PCR; the TCRdb copy retains only in-frame clones and omits some. The data contain about 97,000 clones, 81% of them seen just once; the ten biggest clones take up around 5.2%. General study results and limits: Analyses of presence and absence presupposed an approximately uniform sequencing depth across donors.

This clone appeared a few times. Its antigen is undetermined. Germline V gives CDR1 SGDLS, CDR2 YYNGEE. With 3 bases removed from V and 1 base from J, the gap between germline ends came to 7 bases. The CDR3 loop spans 14 amino acids. This receptor was taken from a man aged 35 to 55 in good health and CMV-seropositive. Sequenced: PBMCs. The rearrangement links TRBV9 to TRBJ2-2; no clear D gene. CDR3: CASSGLENTGELFF. The CDR3 DNA reads TGTGCCAGCAGCGGATTAGAGAACACCGGGGAGCTGTTTTTT.